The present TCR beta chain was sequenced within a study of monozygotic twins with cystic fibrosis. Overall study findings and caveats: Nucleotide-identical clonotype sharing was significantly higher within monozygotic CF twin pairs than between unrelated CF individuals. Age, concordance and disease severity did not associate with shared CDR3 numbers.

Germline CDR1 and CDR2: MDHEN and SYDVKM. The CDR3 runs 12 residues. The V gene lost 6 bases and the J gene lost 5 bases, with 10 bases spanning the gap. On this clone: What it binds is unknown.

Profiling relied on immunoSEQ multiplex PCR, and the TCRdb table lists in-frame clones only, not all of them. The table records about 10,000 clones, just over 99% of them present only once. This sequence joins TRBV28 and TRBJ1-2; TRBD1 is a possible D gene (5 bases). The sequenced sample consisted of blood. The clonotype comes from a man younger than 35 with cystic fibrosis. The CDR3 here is CASSQGFYGYTF. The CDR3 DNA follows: TGTGCCAGCAGCCAGGGTTTTTATGGCTACACCTTC.